The 8 T cell receptor beta chains given below trace back to one sample, sequenced in a study of PD-L1 blockade in urothelial cancer. The data were produced by immunoSEQ multiplex PCR, yet TCRdb's version contains in-frame clones alone and is incomplete. This table has tens of thousands of clones, approximately 81% appearing once. The time point: pretreatment peripheral blood. The sample in question was PBMCs, obtained around atezolizumab (anti-PD-L1) treatment. The receptors originated from a man in his 70s with urothelial cancer.

The CDR3 loop reads CASSRIPGQGYEQYF. CDR3 sequence (DNA): TGTGCCAGCAGCCGAATCCCGGGACAGGGGTACGAGCAGTACTTC. The chain combines TRBV7-3 with TRBJ2-7; 10 bases are a match to TRBD1. Trimming took 5 bases from V and 4 from J; bases not matched to a gene: 8. Germline V gives CDR1 SGHTA, CDR2 FQGTGA. CDR3 size: 15 residues.

The V call is TRBV7-9, the J call TRBJ1-1, with D tentatively TRBD1 (5 bases). Germline V gene data show CDR1 as SEHNR and CDR2 as FQNEAQ (reference sequence). Between the trimmed V and J ends, which lost 8 bases and 1 base, there was a span of 8 bases. This CDR3 is 12 amino acids long. This CDR3 reads CASGHPNTEAFF. The CDR3 DNA follows: TGTGCCAGCGGACACCCGAACACTGAAGCTTTCTTT.

J is TRBJ1-5 and V is TRBV5-5, with unresolved D. V was trimmed by 5 bases and J by 4 bases, leaving 16 bases between them. This CDR3 has 15 amino acids. The germline CDR1 and CDR2 sequences are SGHKS and YYEKEE (reference sequence). The DNA of the CDR3 is TGTGCCAGCAGTTTTGGGAGCAGCCTTAATCAGCCCCAGCATTTT. Translation gives CASSFGSSLNQPQHF.

V and J are TRBV7-2 and TRBJ1-4; tentative D call: TRBD1 (5 bases). The CDR3 loop spans 18 amino acids. CDR1 is SGHTA and CDR2 is FQGNSA in the germline V gene. V dropped 5 bases and J dropped 0 bases, with 19 bases sitting between them. CDR3 in amino acids: CASSPRRQGLSTNEKLFF. The CDR3 nucleotides read TGTGCCAGCAGCCCCAGGCGTCAGGGACTTTCAACTAATGAAAAACTGTTTTTT.

The chain couples TRBV9 to TRBJ1-1; D is perhaps TRBD1 (5 bases). The CDR3 length is 16 residues. Trimming cost V 4 bases and J 0 bases, with 16 bases left between them. Looked up from germline, CDR1 is SGDLS and CDR2 is YYNGEE. The chain's CDR3 is CASSKHSRGMNTEAFF. DNA for the CDR3: TGTGCCAGCAGCAAACATAGCCGGGGGATGAACACTGAAGCTTTCTTT.

The V call is TRBV7-9, the J call TRBJ2-2; 7 bases are a match to TRBD1. J lost 1 base, V lost 5 bases, and 7 bases had no gene match. The CDR3 spans 16 residues. CDR1 and CDR2 from the germline V gene are SEHNR and FQNEAQ (reference sequence). The CDR3 DNA follows: TGTGCCAGCAGCATACACAGGGGCATGAACACCGGGGAGCTGTTTTTT. It yields the protein CASSIHRGMNTGELFF.

V gene TRBV5-1 combines with J gene TRBJ2-5; 8 positions match TRBD1. Germline values: CDR1 SGHRS, CDR2 YFSETQ. Trimming removed 5 bases from V and 5 bases from J; junction bases left unmatched: 8. The CDR3 spans 14 residues. The CDR3 protein is CASSQGAPGETQYF. Written as DNA, the CDR3 is TGCGCCAGCAGTCAGGGGGCGCCGGGGGAGACCCAGTACTTC.

J is TRBJ2-4 and V is TRBV23-1, with 7 bases matching TRBD2. TRBV23-1 is labeled an ORF, and its function is uncertain. The CDR3 runs 16 residues. With 0 bases clipped from V and 0 bases from J, the junction kept 2 bases outside the gene matches. CDR3 coding DNA: TGCGCCAGCAGTCAATCGTGGGGGGGAGCCAAAAACATTCAGTACTTC. It translates to CASSQSWGGAKNIQYF.